A selection of T cell receptor beta chains follows, all from one sample in a study of blood T cell repertoires in COVID-19. Repertoires were generated with immunoSEQ multiplex PCR, while TCRdb's copy carries only in-frame clones and drops some. The data contain about 180,000 clones, approximately 81% of them singletons. The sequenced sample consisted of peripheral blood. These receptors all come from a woman at least 80 years old with active or convalescent COVID-19. The CDR3 runs from the conserved cysteine through the conserved F or W. A D gene is named only where the DNA matches it firmly. Clone sizes are given selectively: once, few, many, or a class where the clone is expanded.

d_call: TRBD2
clone_size: once
j_call: TRBJ2-3
v_call: TRBV9
cdr3_aa: CASRPGLAGEITSTDTQYF
cdr3_nt: TGTGCCAGCAGACCCGGACTAGCGGGAGAGATAACTAGCACAGATACGCAGTATTTT

d_call: .
clone_size: .
j_call: TRBJ2-7
v_call: TRBV1
cdr3_aa: CTSHHSPGEQYF
cdr3_nt: TGCACCAGCCATCACTCTCCGGGAGAGCAGTACTTC

d_call: .
clone_size: .
j_call: TRBJ2-3
v_call: TRBV23-1
cdr3_aa: CASSQSGADTQYF
cdr3_nt: TGCGCCAGCAGTCAATCCGGGGCAGATACGCAGTATTTT

d_call: TRBD2
clone_size: .
j_call: TRBJ2-5
v_call: TRBV24-1
cdr3_aa: CAVSGTSGSQETQYF
cdr3_nt: TGTGCCGTCTCAGGGACTAGCGGATCCCAAGAGACCCAGTACTTC

d_call: TRBD2
clone_size: few
j_call: TRBJ2-2
v_call: TRBV27
cdr3_aa: CASSLSEISGRATGELFF
cdr3_nt: TGTGCCAGCAGTTTATCCGAAATTAGCGGGAGAGCTACCGGGGAGCTGTTTTTT

d_call: .
clone_size: .
j_call: TRBJ1-1
v_call: TRBV30
cdr3_aa: CAWRPLGGVEGTEAFF
cdr3_nt: TGTGCCTGGAGGCCCCTCGGGGGGGTGGAAGGTACTGAAGCTTTCTTT

d_call: .
clone_size: .
j_call: TRBJ1-6
v_call: TRBV27
cdr3_aa: CASSSSDRGSLHF
cdr3_nt: TGTGCCAGCAGTTCCTCGGACCGCGGGTCCCTCCACTTT

d_call: .
clone_size: .
j_call: TRBJ2-5
v_call: TRBV2
cdr3_aa: CATLKGRSQETQYF
cdr3_nt: TGTGCCACCCTTAAGGGGAGGTCTCAAGAGACCCAGTACTTC

d_call: .
clone_size: .
j_call: TRBJ2-1
v_call: TRBV12-5
cdr3_aa: CASGFSVQVGIYNEQFF
cdr3_nt: TGTGCTAGTGGTTTCAGCGTACAGGTTGGGATTTACAATGAGCAGTTCTTC

d_call: TRBD1
clone_size: .
j_call: TRBJ1-5
v_call: TRBV28
cdr3_aa: CASSPPGDRGPFYSNQPQHF
cdr3_nt: TGTGCCAGCAGTCCCCCGGGAGACAGGGGGCCATTCTATAGCAATCAGCCCCAGCATTTT

d_call: TRBD1
clone_size: few
j_call: TRBJ2-3
v_call: TRBV6-2/TRBV6-3
cdr3_aa: CASSRQGRTDTQYF
cdr3_nt: TGTGCCAGCAGTAGACAGGGACGCACAGATACGCAGTATTTT

d_call: .
clone_size: .
j_call: TRBJ1-4
v_call: TRBV5-1
cdr3_aa: CASSLTGGNEKLFF
cdr3_nt: TGCGCCAGCAGCCTGACCGGGGGGAATGAAAAACTGTTTTTT

d_call: .
clone_size: .
j_call: TRBJ2-7
v_call: TRBV12-3/TRBV12-4
cdr3_aa: CASSLYYEQYF
cdr3_nt: TGTGCCAGCAGTCTCTACTACGAGCAGTACTTC

d_call: TRBD2
clone_size: .
j_call: TRBJ2-5
v_call: TRBV5-8
cdr3_aa: CASSWGGLAGGGGETQYF
cdr3_nt: TGTGCCAGCAGCTGGGGGGGGCTAGCGGGAGGAGGAGGAGAGACCCAGTACTTC

d_call: TRBD1
clone_size: .
j_call: TRBJ2-1
v_call: TRBV11-2
cdr3_aa: CASSPPRTGIGNEQFF
cdr3_nt: TGTGCCAGCAGCCCGCCCCGGACAGGAATAGGGAATGAGCAGTTCTTC

d_call: .
clone_size: .
j_call: TRBJ1-2
v_call: TRBV11-2
cdr3_aa: CASSLGSNYGYTF
cdr3_nt: TGTGCCAGCAGCCTCGGGTCGAACTATGGCTACACCTTC

d_call: TRBD2
clone_size: .
j_call: TRBJ2-2
v_call: TRBV7-6
cdr3_aa: CASSLGPAGEGELFF
cdr3_nt: TGTGCCAGCAGCTTAGGCCCCGCGGGGGAAGGGGAGCTGTTTTTT

d_call: .
clone_size: .
j_call: TRBJ2-1
v_call: TRBV6-6
cdr3_aa: CASSYGQVNEQFF
cdr3_nt: TGTGCCAGCAGTTACGGGCAGGTAAATGAGCAGTTCTTC

d_call: TRBD1
clone_size: .
j_call: TRBJ2-2
v_call: TRBV24-1
cdr3_aa: CATSDPGTGRNTGELFF
cdr3_nt: TGTGCCACCAGTGACCCCGGGACAGGGCGGAACACCGGGGAGCTGTTTTTT

d_call: TRBD1
clone_size: .
j_call: TRBJ1-4
v_call: TRBV5-1
cdr3_aa: CASSPTTGDNEKLFF
cdr3_nt: TGCGCCAGCAGCCCGACGACAGGGGATAATGAAAAACTGTTTTTT

d_call: .
clone_size: .
j_call: TRBJ1-2
v_call: TRBV19
cdr3_aa: CASSIFQSYGYTF
cdr3_nt: TGTGCCAGTAGTATATTCCAGTCCTATGGCTACACCTTC

d_call: .
clone_size: .
j_call: TRBJ2-1
v_call: TRBV4-1
cdr3_aa: CASSLSIQPSSYNEQFF
cdr3_nt: TGCGCCAGCAGCCTCTCTATCCAACCCTCGTCCTACAATGAGCAGTTCTTC

d_call: .
clone_size: .
j_call: TRBJ1-2
v_call: TRBV9
cdr3_aa: CASSVGALGYTF
cdr3_nt: TGTGCCAGCAGCGTAGGGGCTCTTGGCTACACCTTC

d_call: TRBD2
clone_size: .
j_call: TRBJ2-3
v_call: TRBV7-2
cdr3_aa: CASSHTSGRFGTQYF
cdr3_nt: TGTGCCAGCAGCCACACTAGCGGGAGGTTTGGTACGCAGTATTTT

d_call: TRBD2
clone_size: once
j_call: TRBJ2-2
v_call: TRBV5-1
cdr3_aa: CASSSRLAGVGTGELFF
cdr3_nt: TGCGCCAGCAGCTCCCGACTAGCGGGAGTCGGCACCGGGGAGCTGTTTTTT

d_call: .
clone_size: .
j_call: TRBJ1-1
v_call: TRBV5-1
cdr3_aa: CASSQQGNTEAFF
cdr3_nt: TGCGCCAGCAGCCAACAGGGAAATACTGAAGCTTTCTTT

d_call: TRBD1
clone_size: .
j_call: TRBJ2-3
v_call: TRBV29-1
cdr3_aa: CSVAGTGGTDTQYF
cdr3_nt: TGCAGCGTCGCGGGGACAGGGGGCACAGATACGCAGTATTTT

d_call: TRBD1
clone_size: .
j_call: TRBJ1-2
v_call: TRBV9
cdr3_aa: CASSSREGAINYGYTF
cdr3_nt: TGTGCCAGCAGCTCACGGGAGGGGGCTATTAACTATGGCTACACCTTC

d_call: .
clone_size: once
j_call: TRBJ1-3
v_call: TRBV5-6
cdr3_aa: CASSPGRSGGNTIYF
cdr3_nt: TGTGCCAGCAGCCCCGGACGGTCGGGGGGAAACACCATATATTTT

d_call: TRBD1
clone_size: .
j_call: TRBJ1-6
v_call: TRBV18
cdr3_aa: CASSPPGTAKYNSPLHF
cdr3_nt: TGTGCCAGCTCACCACCTGGGACAGCCAAGTATAATTCACCCCTCCACTTT

d_call: TRBD1
clone_size: .
j_call: TRBJ2-6
v_call: TRBV28
cdr3_aa: CASSLWTGGWSGANVLTF
cdr3_nt: TGTGCCAGCAGTTTATGGACAGGGGGCTGGTCTGGGGCCAACGTCCTGACTTTC

d_call: TRBD1
clone_size: .
j_call: TRBJ1-1
v_call: TRBV2
cdr3_aa: CASSGQGNTEAFF
cdr3_nt: TGTGCCAGCAGCGGACAGGGAAACACTGAAGCTTTCTTT

d_call: TRBD1
clone_size: .
j_call: TRBJ2-5
v_call: TRBV2
cdr3_aa: CASSDRTGGETQYF
cdr3_nt: TGTGCCAGCAGTGATCGGACAGGGGGAGAGACCCAGTACTTC

d_call: TRBD1
clone_size: .
j_call: TRBJ2-7
v_call: TRBV27
cdr3_aa: CASSKRDRVAPLYF
cdr3_nt: TGTGCCAGCAGTAAAAGGGACAGGGTAGCCCCCTTGTACTTC

d_call: .
clone_size: .
j_call: TRBJ2-7
v_call: TRBV5-1
cdr3_aa: CASSLGLDEQYF
cdr3_nt: TGCGCCAGCAGCTTGGGACTTGACGAGCAGTACTTC

d_call: TRBD1
clone_size: .
j_call: TRBJ2-2
v_call: TRBV2
cdr3_aa: CASRLWTGGGTGELFF
cdr3_nt: TGTGCCAGCAGACTTTGGACAGGGGGCGGGACCGGGGAGCTGTTTTTT

d_call: TRBD2
clone_size: .
j_call: TRBJ2-1
v_call: TRBV18
cdr3_aa: CASSPLGLASTRFSYNEQFF
cdr3_nt: TGTGCCAGCTCACCTTTGGGACTAGCGTCAACCCGTTTCTCCTACAATGAGCAGTTCTTC

d_call: TRBD1
clone_size: .
j_call: TRBJ2-1
v_call: TRBV25-1
cdr3_aa: CASSGDSPNEQFF
cdr3_nt: TGTGCCAGCAGTGGGGACAGTCCCAATGAGCAGTTCTTC

d_call: TRBD1
clone_size: few
j_call: TRBJ1-6
v_call: TRBV28
cdr3_aa: CASSFDRGGRSPLHF
cdr3_nt: TGTGCCAGCAGTTTCGACAGGGGAGGAAGATCACCCCTCCACTTT

d_call: .
clone_size: once
j_call: TRBJ1-3
v_call: TRBV7-9
cdr3_aa: CASSRQAGVGNTIYF
cdr3_nt: TGTGCCAGCAGCCGACAGGCCGGTGTTGGAAACACCATATATTTT

d_call: TRBD2
clone_size: few
j_call: TRBJ2-3
v_call: TRBV10-2
cdr3_aa: CASSEASGRVTDTQYF
cdr3_nt: TGCGCCAGCAGTGAGGCTAGCGGGCGAGTCACAGATACGCAGTATTTT

d_call: .
clone_size: .
j_call: TRBJ2-5
v_call: TRBV2
cdr3_aa: CASRSEEKETQYF
cdr3_nt: TGTGCCAGCAGAAGCGAGGAGAAAGAGACCCAGTACTTC

d_call: .
clone_size: .
j_call: TRBJ2-3
v_call: TRBV28
cdr3_aa: CGARKTGTDTQYF
cdr3_nt: TGTGGAGCGAGGAAAACGGGCACAGATACGCAGTATTTT

d_call: .
clone_size: .
j_call: TRBJ1-2
v_call: TRBV20-1
cdr3_aa: CSAASEYGYTF
cdr3_nt: TGCAGTGCCGCATCTGAGTATGGCTACACCTTC

d_call: .
clone_size: .
j_call: TRBJ2-2
v_call: TRBV20-1
cdr3_aa: CSASYSGNTGELFF
cdr3_nt: TGCAGTGCTAGTTATAGCGGGAACACCGGGGAGCTGTTTTTT

d_call: TRBD1
clone_size: .
j_call: TRBJ2-1
v_call: TRBV7-3
cdr3_aa: CASSSTGVPYNEQFF
cdr3_nt: TGTGCCAGCAGCTCAACAGGGGTCCCTTACAATGAGCAGTTCTTC

d_call: .
clone_size: .
j_call: TRBJ2-1
v_call: TRBV25-1
cdr3_aa: CASSDEGRVNEQFF
cdr3_nt: TGTGCCAGCAGTGACGAGGGAAGGGTCAATGAGCAGTTCTTC

d_call: TRBD1
clone_size: .
j_call: TRBJ1-3
v_call: TRBV23-1
cdr3_aa: CASSQSDRVGGNTIYF
cdr3_nt: TGCGCCAGCAGTCAATCGGACAGGGTGGGAGGAAACACCATATATTTT

d_call: .
clone_size: few
j_call: TRBJ2-5
v_call: TRBV30
cdr3_aa: CAWSVQVTQYF
cdr3_nt: TGTGCCTGGAGTGTACAGGTGACTCAGTACTTC

d_call: TRBD1
clone_size: .
j_call: TRBJ1-4
v_call: TRBV15
cdr3_aa: CATSRDRGLREKLFF
cdr3_nt: TGTGCCACCAGCAGAGACAGGGGGTTACGTGAAAAACTGTTTTTT

d_call: TRBD2
clone_size: .
j_call: TRBJ2-7
v_call: TRBV6-2/TRBV6-3
cdr3_aa: CASSPRGGTSGTEQYF
cdr3_nt: TGTGCCAGCAGCCCTAGGGGGGGGACTAGCGGGACCGAGCAGTACTTC

d_call: .
clone_size: .
j_call: TRBJ2-5
v_call: TRBV6-1
cdr3_aa: CASSEKIVYTGWKETQYF
cdr3_nt: TGTGCCAGCAGTGAAAAAATAGTTTACACCGGGTGGAAAGAGACCCAGTACTTC

d_call: .
clone_size: .
j_call: TRBJ1-5
v_call: TRBV18
cdr3_aa: CASSDTKGQPQHF
cdr3_nt: TGTGCCAGCTCCGACACCAAAGGTCAGCCCCAGCATTTT